Listed below are T cell receptor beta chains from one sample, sequenced in a study of T cell responses to AZD1222 COVID-19 vaccine. The repertoire was sequenced with immunoSEQ multiplex PCR; TCRdb's copy has only in-frame clones and lacks some. The sample has just over 150,000 clones; about nine tenths are singletons. Sequenced here: peripheral blood, sampled on day 0 of AZD1222 vaccination. These TCRs come from an adult in good health. Each CDR3 is given with its conserved first and last residue. A D gene is named only where the DNA matches it firmly. A clone size is listed for some rows: how often the clone was seen (once, few, many), or a class if it is expanded.

j_gene | abundance | v_gene | d_gene | CDR3nt | CDR3aa
TRBJ1-1 | NA | TRBV5-6 | NA | TGTGCCAGCACCTCACGTCTCTTAATGAACACTGAAGCTTTCTTT | CASTSRLLMNTEAFF
TRBJ2-7 | NA | TRBV19 | NA | TGTGCCAGTAGTATATTCCCTCGGGACTCCGAATCCTACGAGCAGTACTTC | CASSIFPRDSESYEQYF
TRBJ1-1 | NA | TRBV19 | NA | TGTGCCAGTAGTATTTGGGGCGGCACTGAAGCTTTCTTT | CASSIWGGTEAFF
TRBJ2-1 | NA | TRBV3-1/TRBV3-2 | TRBD2 | TGTGCCAGCAGCCCCGGACTAGCGGAGTACAATGAGCAGTTCTTC | CASSPGLAEYNEQFF
TRBJ2-3 | NA | TRBV14 | NA | TGTGCCAGCAGCTCAGGGGTCAGCACAGATACGCAGTATTTT | CASSSGVSTDTQYF
TRBJ1-5 | NA | TRBV6-1 | NA | NA | CASSEIFGPGLNQPQHF
TRBJ2-5 | NA | TRBV6-6 | NA | TGTGCCAGCAGGGTTTTGGAGACCCAGTACTTC | CASRVLETQYF
TRBJ2-5 | NA | TRBV2 | TRBD2 | TGTGCCAGCAGTGGGGGGGTAGCGGGAGCGCGAGAGACCCAGTACTTC | CASSGGVAGARETQYF
TRBJ1-5 | NA | TRBV4-1 | NA | TGCGCCAGCAGCCAATACTCGGGACCGAAATATCAGCCCCAGCATTTT | CASSQYSGPKYQPQHF
TRBJ2-5 | NA | TRBV5-6 | NA | TGTGCCAGCAGCACCGACAGAAACCAAGAGACCCAGTACTTC | CASSTDRNQETQYF
TRBJ2-1 | NA | TRBV20-1 | NA | TGCAGTGCTAAACGGGCAAATGAGCAGTTCTTC | CSAKRANEQFF
TRBJ2-1 | NA | TRBV4-3 | NA | TGCGCCAGCAGCCAATATCTACGGGCCCCCTACAATGAGCAGTTCTTC | CASSQYLRAPYNEQFF
TRBJ1-4 | NA | TRBV28 | NA | TGTGCCAGCAGTTTATACAGGGTAACTAATGAAAAACTGTTTTTT | CASSLYRVTNEKLFF
TRBJ1-2 | NA | TRBV27 | TRBD1 | TGTGCCAGCAGTTTACCCCGGGACAGGGGAAACTATGGCTACACCTTC | CASSLPRDRGNYGYTF
TRBJ2-7 | NA | TRBV4-2 | NA | TGTGCCAGCAGCCAAGACCCGGGACCAAACTACGAGCAGTACTTC | CASSQDPGPNYEQYF
TRBJ2-7 | NA | TRBV5-4 | TRBD1 | TGTGCCAGCAGCTCGGACAGGGAAAGTTTTCACGAGCAGTACTTC | CASSSDRESFHEQYF
TRBJ2-7 | NA | TRBV13 | TRBD1 | TGTGCCAGCAGCTTAGGGGGTGACAGGGGCACCTCCAATCAGTACTTC | CASSLGGDRGTSNQYF
TRBJ1-3 | NA | TRBV9 | NA | TGTGCCAGCAGCGTAACGTCGCGGGCCTATGGAAACACCATATATTTT | CASSVTSRAYGNTIYF
TRBJ1-2 | NA | TRBV28 | TRBD1 | TGTGCCAGCAGTTTGCGACAGGGGACCCGGTTGGTCTATGGCTACACCTTC | CASSLRQGTRLVYGYTF
TRBJ2-7 | NA | TRBV2 | NA | TGTGCCAGCAATCACGACCGACCCTCCTACGAGCAGTACTTC | CASNHDRPSYEQYF
TRBJ1-1 | NA | TRBV19 | TRBD1 | TGTGCCAGTAGTCCACAGGGGCACACTGAAGCTTTCTTT | CASSPQGHTEAFF
TRBJ1-6 | NA | TRBV27 | NA | TGTGCCAGCAGTTTATCGACACCCCCGGGGAGCTCCTATAATTCACCCCTCCACTTT | CASSLSTPPGSSYNSPLHF
TRBJ1-1 | NA | TRBV10-3 | TRBD1 | TGTGCCATCAGGGGGACAGCCATGAACACTGAAGCTTTCTTT | CAIRGTAMNTEAFF
TRBJ1-1 | NA | TRBV27 | NA | TGTGCCAGCAGTTTTCTGGATGAAGCTTTCTTT | CASSFLDEAFF
TRBJ1-4 | few | TRBV14 | NA | TGTGCCAGCAGCCAAGCGGGCAGGATCGGTGAAAAACTGTTTTTT | CASSQAGRIGEKLFF
TRBJ1-2 | NA | TRBV19 | TRBD1 | TGTGCCAGTAGCCTCTGGGACAGCAAGGGGGGCTACACCTTC | CASSLWDSKGGYTF
TRBJ1-4 | NA | TRBV19 | TRBD1 | TGTGCCACCCACGGACAGGTCCGGGAAAAACTGTTTTTT | CATHGQVREKLFF
TRBJ1-3 | NA | TRBV4-3 | TRBD1 | TGCGCCAGCAGCCAAGGAATACAGGGGCAAGGCTCTGGAAACACCATATATTTT | CASSQGIQGQGSGNTIYF
TRBJ2-7 | NA | TRBV27 | TRBD2 | TGTGCCAGCAGTCGAGGACTTAGCGGGGCTTACGAGCAGTACTTC | CASSRGLSGAYEQYF
TRBJ2-7 | NA | TRBV7-2 | NA | TGTGCCAGCAGCTTAGCCTCGGGAGTGGAATACGAGCAGTACTTC | CASSLASGVEYEQYF
TRBJ2-7 | NA | TRBV27 | TRBD1 | TGTGCCAGCAGTTTCGGGACAGGGAGTGCCGAGCAGTACTTC | CASSFGTGSAEQYF
TRBJ1-2 | NA | TRBV6-2/TRBV6-3 | NA | TGTGCCAGCAGTTACGGGGTGTGGGGCTACACCTTC | CASSYGVWGYTF
TRBJ2-7 | NA | TRBV29-1 | NA | TGCAGCGTATATGACAGGCAGCAGTACTTC | CSVYDRQQYF
TRBJ1-2 | NA | TRBV5-6 | NA | TGTGCCAGCAGCGGGGAGAAAAACTATGGCTACACCTTC | CASSGEKNYGYTF
TRBJ1-5 | NA | TRBV28 | NA | TGTGCCAGCAGTTTCGGCATAAAGGACAATCAGCCCCAGCATTTT | CASSFGIKDNQPQHF
TRBJ2-1 | NA | TRBV7-8 | TRBD2 | TGTGCCAGCAGCTTAAGTGGGACTAGCGGGAACAATGAGCAGTTCTTC | CASSLSGTSGNNEQFF
TRBJ1-5 | NA | TRBV7-2 | NA | TGTGCCAGCAGCTTAGCGGGACAACTCAATCAGCCCCAGCATTTT | CASSLAGQLNQPQHF
TRBJ2-7 | few | TRBV18 | NA | TGTGCCAGCTCACCGTCTTTTGACGGGACGTTAACCTACGAGCAGTACTTC | CASSPSFDGTLTYEQYF
TRBJ1-5 | few | TRBV15 | NA | TGTGCCACCAGCAATGGACATCATCAGCCCCAGCATTTT | CATSNGHHQPQHF
TRBJ2-1 | NA | TRBV11-2 | NA | TGTGCCAGCAGCTTAGTCTACTTCTCTTCCAAAAGCTCCTACAATGAGCAGTTCTTC | CASSLVYFSSKSSYNEQFF
TRBJ2-7 | NA | TRBV4-3 | NA | TGCGCCAGCAGCCAAGGTGTACAGGTCTACGAGCAGTACTTC | CASSQGVQVYEQYF
TRBJ1-1 | NA | TRBV4-3 | NA | TGCGCCAGCAGCCAAGGAACAGGTGAAGCTTTCTTT | CASSQGTGEAFF
TRBJ1-6 | once | TRBV27 | TRBD1 | TGTGCCAGCACAACTCCCGGGGCAGGGGGCGCACGATCACCCCTCCACTTT | CASTTPGAGGARSPLHF
TRBJ2-7 | NA | TRBV2 | NA | TGTGCCAGCAGTGATTTGGCCTTTCCGGGAGTGCAGTACTTC | CASSDLAFPGVQYF
TRBJ2-2 | few | TRBV6-4 | TRBD2 | TGTGCCAGCAGCGGACTAGCGGGAGACACCGGGGAGCTGTTTTTT | CASSGLAGDTGELFF
TRBJ1-5 | NA | TRBV2 | NA | TGTGCCAGCAGTGATGGGAATTATCAGCCCCAGCATTTT | CASSDGNYQPQHF
TRBJ1-2 | NA | TRBV7-2 | NA | TGTGCCAGCAGCTTAACGACAGCTTATGGCTACACCTTC | CASSLTTAYGYTF
TRBJ2-7 | NA | TRBV6-5 | NA | TGTGCCAGCAGTATCCACCCAGGGGGGTACGAGCAGTACTTC | CASSIHPGGYEQYF
TRBJ1-1 | NA | TRBV7-8 | NA | TGTGCCAGCAGCTTGGGACGGGCGAACACTGAAGCTTTCTTT | CASSLGRANTEAFF
TRBJ2-3 | NA | TRBV19 | NA | TGTGCCAGTAGTATCGGAGCTATCGGCTTTAGCACAGATACGCAGTATTTT | CASSIGAIGFSTDTQYF
TRBJ2-1 | NA | TRBV29-1 | TRBD2 | TGCAGCGTTATTGGACTAGCGGGAGCTCCCCTCAATGAGCAGTTCTTC | CSVIGLAGAPLNEQFF
TRBJ2-7 | NA | TRBV28 | TRBD2 | TGTGCCAGCAGTTTAGCTAGCGGGAGCTCCTACGAGCAGTACTTC | CASSLASGSSYEQYF
TRBJ2-7 | NA | TRBV7-8 | NA | TGTGCCAGCAGCTTAGTGGGGGGCGACAGGACGTACGAGCAGTACTTC | CASSLVGGDRTYEQYF
TRBJ1-2 | NA | TRBV5-1 | NA | TGCGCCAGCAGCTTGCGCCAGGGTGATGGCTACACCTTC | CASSLRQGDGYTF
TRBJ2-7 | NA | TRBV6-2/TRBV6-3 | TRBD1 | TGTGCCAGCAGCCGGACAGGGAGTGAGCAGTACTTC | CASSRTGSEQYF
TRBJ2-1 | NA | TRBV11-2 | TRBD2 | TGTGCCAGCAGCTTAGTGGCGGGAGCGTACAATGAGCAGTTCTTC | CASSLVAGAYNEQFF
TRBJ2-7 | NA | TRBV6-6 | NA | TGTGCCAGCAGTTACTTAGGCTCCTACGAGCAGTACTTC | CASSYLGSYEQYF
TRBJ1-5 | NA | TRBV28 | NA | TGTGCCAGCAGACAAGAGGACGGCTATCAGCCCCAGCATTTT | CASRQEDGYQPQHF
TRBJ2-7 | few | TRBV5-6 | TRBD1 | TGTGCCAGCAGCCTGGGACAGGACTCTAACGAGCAGTACTTC | CASSLGQDSNEQYF